What follows is one TCR beta chain and its context. Antigen unknown. An end of the junction does not agree with germline; a read error may underlie this. Construction of the TCRbeta library involved unique molecular identifiers. TCRdb processed the PCR reads anew with MiXCR; each CDR3 protein has one entry. The sample yields 530,000 or so distinct CDR3 sequences, 25% to 30% seen once. Germline-derived CDR1 and CDR2 are DFQATT and SNEGSKA (reference sequence). This CDR3 comprises 14 residues. This sample is drawn from a study of T-cell reconstitution after alpha-beta-depleted transplantation in children. General study findings and limits: Recipient T cells and thymic progenitors that survived gave rise to the high TCRbeta diversity observed at day 60 in some patients. It was reported that alpha-beta T cells came from several hundred expanded graft clones (about two months after transplant). One year post-transplant, T-cell counts and diversity were largely derived from T cells produced anew.

The rearrangement uses TRBV20-1 and TRBJ2-1, with D possibly matching TRBD2 (6 bases). This receptor was taken from a boy younger than two with Wiskott-Aldrich syndrome, due to receive a stem cell transplant. Sequenced here: PBMCs, sampled before TCRalphabeta/CD19-depleted stem cell transplant. CDR3 protein: CSPSAAGTVREQFF. CDR3 sequence (DNA): TGCAGTCCTAGTGCTGCGGGAACGGTGCGTGAGCAGTTCTTC.